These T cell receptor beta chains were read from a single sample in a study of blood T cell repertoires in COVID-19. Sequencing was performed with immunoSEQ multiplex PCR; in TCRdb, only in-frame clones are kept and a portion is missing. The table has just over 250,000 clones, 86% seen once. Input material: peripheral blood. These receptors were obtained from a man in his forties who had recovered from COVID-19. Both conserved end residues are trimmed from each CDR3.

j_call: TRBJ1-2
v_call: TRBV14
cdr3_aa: ASSQDRKGMDGYT

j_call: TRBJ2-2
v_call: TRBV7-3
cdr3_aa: ASSLGTGIGELF

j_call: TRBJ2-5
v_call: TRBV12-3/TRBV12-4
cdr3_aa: ASSSTGSETQY

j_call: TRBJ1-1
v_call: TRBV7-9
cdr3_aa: ASSFRGPNTEAF

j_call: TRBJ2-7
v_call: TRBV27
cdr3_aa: ASRLNPQVYEQY

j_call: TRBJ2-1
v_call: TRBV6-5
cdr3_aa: ASRGLAGGNNEQF

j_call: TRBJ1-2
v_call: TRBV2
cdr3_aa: ASSQPGVAYGYT

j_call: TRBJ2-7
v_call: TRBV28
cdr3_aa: ASRITGSFGYEQY

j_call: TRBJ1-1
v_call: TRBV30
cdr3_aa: AWSDTGVTEAF

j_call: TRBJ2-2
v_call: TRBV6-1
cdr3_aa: ASSSRNTGELF

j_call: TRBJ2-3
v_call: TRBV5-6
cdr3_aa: ASSQDASVRDTQY

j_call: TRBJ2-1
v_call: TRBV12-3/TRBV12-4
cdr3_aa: ASSLNGDYEQF

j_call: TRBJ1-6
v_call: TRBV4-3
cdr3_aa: ASSQVGPGQHNSPLH